This T cell receptor (beta chain) comes out of a study of blood T cell repertoires in COVID-19. Study-wide background: Acute and convalescent COVID-19 samples came from the United States, Italy and Spain. The cDNA or gDNA used as material had been derived from T cells, B-cell-depleted T cells, or PBMCs.

As originally analysed: Scientists estimated how many nucleated cells there were by amplifying reference gene primers. The data were produced by immunoSEQ multiplex PCR, yet TCRdb's version contains in-frame clones alone and is incomplete. That table is the source of V, J and clone size, and D and trimming were worked out from the DNA. The sample lists more than 50,000 clones; approximately 80% were seen once. Germline CDR1 and CDR2: SGHDT and YYEEEE. The CDR3 extends over 15 amino acids. Trimming stripped 1 base from V and 1 base from J, with 11 bases between. The sequence was collected from a man between 65 and 79 years old with active or convalescent COVID-19. Sequences were obtained from peripheral blood. V and J are TRBV5-6 and TRBJ1-1; the D gene is possibly TRBD1 (6 bases). The chain's CDR3 is CASSLLDSRNTEAFF. CDR3 DNA sequence: TGTGCCAGCAGCTTGCTGGACAGCAGGAACACTGAAGCTTTCTTT.